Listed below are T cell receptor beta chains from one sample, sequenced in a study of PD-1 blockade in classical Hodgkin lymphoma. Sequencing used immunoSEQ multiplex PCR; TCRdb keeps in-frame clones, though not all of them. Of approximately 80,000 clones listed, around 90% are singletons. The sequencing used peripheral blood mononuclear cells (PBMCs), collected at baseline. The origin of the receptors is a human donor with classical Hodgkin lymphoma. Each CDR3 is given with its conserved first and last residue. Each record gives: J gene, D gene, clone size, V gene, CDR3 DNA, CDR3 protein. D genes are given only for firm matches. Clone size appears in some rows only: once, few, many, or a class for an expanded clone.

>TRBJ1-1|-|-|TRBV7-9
TGTGCCAGCAGCCGCAGGGCGGATGAAGCTTTCTTT
CASSRRADEAFF
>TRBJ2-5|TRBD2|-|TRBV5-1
TGCGCCAGCATGGGTAGCGGGAGTGAGACCCAGTACTTC
CASMGSGSETQYF
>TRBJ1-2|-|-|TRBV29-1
TGCAGCGTCTGGGGGAACTATGGCTACACCTTC
CSVWGNYGYTF
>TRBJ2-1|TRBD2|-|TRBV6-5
TGTGCCAGCAGTCCTAGCGGTAGCTCCTACAATGAGCAGTTCTTC
CASSPSGSSYNEQFF
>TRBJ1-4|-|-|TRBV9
TGTGCCAGCAGCGTAGTTAGGGGTTCAAAACTGTTTTTT
CASSVVRGSKLFF
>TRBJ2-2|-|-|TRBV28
TGTGCCAGCAGTTTGGGGGCGTCTAGCGCCGGGGAGCTGTTTTTT
CASSLGASSAGELFF
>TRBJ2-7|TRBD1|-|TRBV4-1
TGCGCCAGCAGCCAAGGTATAGGACAGGGTAAGCCCTACGAGCAGTACTTC
CASSQGIGQGKPYEQYF
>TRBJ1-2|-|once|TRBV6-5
TGTGCCAGCAGTTACGGGAACCTTAACTATGGCTACACCTTC
CASSYGNLNYGYTF
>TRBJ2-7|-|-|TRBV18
TGTGCCAGCTCACCTTTTGTCGCCGGGGCCAGCATGAACTACGAGCAGTACTTC
CASSPFVAGASMNYEQYF
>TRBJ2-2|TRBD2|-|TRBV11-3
TGTGCCAGCAGCTTAGGAGGACTAGGGACCGGGGAGCTGTTTTTT
CASSLGGLGTGELFF
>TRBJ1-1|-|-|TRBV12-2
TGTGCAAGTCGCCTCAAGCCGGACAGGGTCGACACTGAAGCTTTCTTT
CASRLKPDRVDTEAFF
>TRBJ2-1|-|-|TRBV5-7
TGTGCCAGCACCCTGGGGCGAAATGAGCAGTTCTTC
CASTLGRNEQFF
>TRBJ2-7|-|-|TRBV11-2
TGTGCCAGCAGCTTAGGAGGTGACAGTGGGTCCTACGAGCAGTACTTC
CASSLGGDSGSYEQYF
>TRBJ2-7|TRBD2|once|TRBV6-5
TGTGCCAGCAGTTTATCTAGCGGGAGCGCCCACGAGCAGTACTTC
CASSLSSGSAHEQYF
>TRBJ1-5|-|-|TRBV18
TGTGCCAGCTCACTGTCCCCGGGGGAGGCTCAGCCCCAGCATTTT
CASSLSPGEAQPQHF
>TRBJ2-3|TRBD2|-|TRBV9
TGTGCCAGCAGCGCTACGACTAGCTCCCCCACAGATACGCAGTATTTT
CASSATTSSPTDTQYF
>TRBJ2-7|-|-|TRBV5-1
TGCGCCAGCAGCTTGGGGGGCGTTAACCGAGAGCAGTACTTC
CASSLGGVNREQYF
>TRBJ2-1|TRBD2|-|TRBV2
TGTGCCAGCAGTGGGGGGGGAATCAATGGCCGTGGTGAGCAGTTCTTC
CASSGGGINGRGEQFF
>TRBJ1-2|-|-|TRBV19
TGTGCCAGTAGTATGGAGAGGCGACAGAATGGCTACACCTTC
CASSMERRQNGYTF
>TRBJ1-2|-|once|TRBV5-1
TGCGCCAGCAGCCCGCGGACAGCCTCTTATGGCTACACCTTC
CASSPRTASYGYTF
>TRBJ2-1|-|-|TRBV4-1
TGCGCCAGCAGTTTTGAGGGACTCAGACTAATGAACCCCTCCTACAATGAGCAGTTCTTC
CASSFEGLRLMNPSYNEQFF
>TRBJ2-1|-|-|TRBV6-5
TGTGCCAGCAGTTACTCGATAGGGCCTTACAATGAGCAGTTCTTC
CASSYSIGPYNEQFF
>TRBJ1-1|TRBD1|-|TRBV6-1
TGTGCCAGCAGTGCCTGGGACAGGGGGAGGGATGAAGCTTTCTTT
CASSAWDRGRDEAFF
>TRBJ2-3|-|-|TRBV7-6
TGTGCCAGCAGCATATCCTCGGATCACCCCCCAGATACGCAGTATTTT
CASSISSDHPPDTQYF
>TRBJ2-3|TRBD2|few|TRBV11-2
TGTGCCAGCAGCTTATGGAGTAGCGGGGGAACAGATACGCAGTATTTT
CASSLWSSGGTDTQYF
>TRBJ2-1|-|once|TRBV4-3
TGCGCCAGCAGCCAAGATGGGGACATACTCTACAATGAGCAGTTCTTC
CASSQDGDILYNEQFF
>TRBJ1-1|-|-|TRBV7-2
TGTGCCAGCAGCTTAGGGACAGCAAACACTGAAGCTTTCTTT
CASSLGTANTEAFF
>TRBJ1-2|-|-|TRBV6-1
TGTGCCAGCTCCCTGGCCGGGACAACTACTTATGGCTACACCTTC
CASSLAGTTTYGYTF
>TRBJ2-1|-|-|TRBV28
TGTGCCAGCAGTTCCGAGGGTAGCTCCTACAATGAGCAGTTCTTC
CASSSEGSSYNEQFF